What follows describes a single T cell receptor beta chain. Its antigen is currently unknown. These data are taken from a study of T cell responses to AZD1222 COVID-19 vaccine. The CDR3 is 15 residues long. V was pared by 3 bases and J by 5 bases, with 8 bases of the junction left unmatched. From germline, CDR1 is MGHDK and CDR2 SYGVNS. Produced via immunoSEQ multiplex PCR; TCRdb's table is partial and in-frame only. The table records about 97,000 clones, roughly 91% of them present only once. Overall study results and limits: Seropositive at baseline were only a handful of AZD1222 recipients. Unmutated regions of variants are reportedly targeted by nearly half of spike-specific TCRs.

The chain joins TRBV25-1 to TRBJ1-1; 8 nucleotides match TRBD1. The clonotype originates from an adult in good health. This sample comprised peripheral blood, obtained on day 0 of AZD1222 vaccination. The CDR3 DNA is TGTGCCAGCAGTGACATCATCAGGGGGCGGACTGAAGCTTTCTTT. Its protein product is CASSDIIRGRTEAFF.